The next 19 T cell receptor beta chains were all read from a single sample in a study of blood T cell repertoires in COVID-19. Sequencing used immunoSEQ multiplex PCR; TCRdb keeps in-frame clones, though not all of them. The repertoire includes 30,000 to 35,000 clones, approximately 77% of them detected once, and 16% sits in the top ten. The sequenced sample was peripheral blood. Receptor source: a human donor in a cohort sampled during active COVID-19.

This rearrangement joins TRBV30 to TRBJ2-7, with 11 bases lining up with TRBD1. The V segment lost 4 bases and the J segment 4 bases; nucleotides outside the gene matches: 9. CDR3 length equals 15 residues. Germline V gives CDR1 GTSNPN, CDR2 SVGIG (reference sequence). Written as DNA, the CDR3 is TGTGCCTGGACCGGACAGGGGGCATGGGGATACGAGCAGTACTTC. Its translation is CAWTGQGAWGYEQYF.

CDR3 loop: CASSNPRQGGDTEAFF. The CDR3 DNA follows: TGTGCCAGCAGCAATCCCCGACAGGGGGGGGACACTGAAGCTTTCTTT. J is TRBJ1-1 and V is TRBV13; 9 bases match TRBD1. There are 16 residues in the CDR3. Germline values: CDR1 PRHDT, CDR2 FYEKMQ (reference sequence). With V trimmed by 5 bases and J by 3 bases, 10 bases remained unmatched.

The rearrangement uses TRBV7-2 and TRBJ2-2, with 7 bases aligning to TRBD2. From germline, CDR1 is SGHTA and CDR2 FQGNSA. The CDR3 covers 14 residues. Unmatched junction bases numbered 3, after V lost 5 bases and J lost 3 bases. CDR3 sequence (DNA): TGTGCCAGCAGCGCTAGCGGATACACCGGGGAGCTGTTTTTT. It is translated as CASSASGYTGELFF. The variable domain in full, completed from reference TRBV7-2 and TRBJ2-2, reads GAGVSQSPSNKVTEKGKDVELRCDPISGHTALYWYRQSLGQGLEFLIYFQGNSAPDKSGLPSDRFSAERTGGSVSTLTIQRTQQEDSAVYLCASSASGYTGELFFGEGSRLTVL.

Only one count was recorded for this clone. The V gene is TRBV6-5, the J gene TRBJ2-7, with 10 bases identical to TRBD2. The CDR3 length is 15 residues. Germline V gene data show CDR1 as MNHEY and CDR2 as SVGAGI. Unmatched junction bases numbered 6, after V lost 2 bases and J lost 5 bases. The CDR3 DNA reads as TGTGCCAGCAGTTACAGTCTAGCGGGAGCCCACGAGCAGTACTTC. It encodes CASSYSLAGAHEQYF.

The chain joins TRBV5-4 to TRBJ2-5; possible D gene TRBD1, 6 bases. V was clipped by 5 bases and J by 2 bases, with 10 bases between them. This CDR3 is 13 amino acids long. Germline CDR1 is SGHNT and CDR2 is YYREEE (reference sequence). CDR3 sequence reads: CASSFDRQETQYF. CDR3 DNA sequence: TGTGCCAGCAGTTTCGACAGGCAAGAGACCCAGTACTTC.

J is TRBJ2-3 and V is TRBV6-6; D might be TRBD1 (5 bases). The ends were cut back, 0 bases at V and 2 bases at J, with 9 bases in the middle. CDR1 is MNHNY, CDR2 SVGAGI, per germline (reference sequence). The CDR3 spans 15 residues. The DNA for the CDR3 is TGTGCCAGCAGTTACTCGCTGGGGCTCACAGATACGCAGTATTTT. Translation gives CASSYSLGLTDTQYF.

The V gene is TRBV5-1, the J gene TRBJ2-7, with 9 positions matching TRBD1. From germline, CDR1 is SGHRS and CDR2 YFSETQ. This CDR3 comprises 14 residues. The V and J ends lost 4 bases and 3 bases, in that order; junction bases with no gene match: 5. The CDR3 DNA follows: TGCGCCAGCAGCCCTTGGACAGGGGACTACGAGCAGTACTTC. It codes for CASSPWTGDYEQYF.

CDR3 bases: TGCGCCAGCAGCTTTCTGGGAGGACCCACAGATACGCAGTATTTT. Amino acids: CASSFLGGPTDTQYF. The V gene is TRBV5-1, the J gene TRBJ2-3; perhaps TRBD2 as D (6 bases). The CDR3 runs 15 residues. V was pared by 2 bases and J by 2 bases, with 12 bases between. CDR1 and CDR2 (germline): SGHRS, YFSETQ.

This chain links TRBV28 with TRBJ2-1; 8 bases align to TRBD2. CDR3 size: 14 residues. V gave up 9 bases and J gave up 10 bases; unmatched junction bases: 14. CDR1 and CDR2 (germline): MDHEN, SYDVKM. The CDR3 here is CASVLGLAQGEQFF. The CDR3 DNA sequence: TGTGCCAGTGTACTTGGACTAGCCCAAGGGGAGCAGTTCTTC.

The gene calls are TRBV11-2 and TRBJ2-2, with TRBD1 as a possible D gene (6 bases). Trimming removed 5 bases from V and 2 bases from J, with 9 bases in between. This CDR3 has 14 residues. Germline assignment: CDR1 SGHAT and CDR2 FQNNGV. The CDR3 sequence: CASSRQENTGELFF. DNA of the CDR3: TGTGCCAGCAGCCGACAGGAAAACACCGGGGAGCTGTTTTTT.

This sequence joins TRBV24-1 and TRBJ2-3; 7 bases line up with TRBD2. CDR3 length: 15 residues. Losses at the gene ends were 5 bases for V and 1 base for J; bases not matched to a gene: 5. Germline CDR1 and CDR2: KGHDR and SFDVKD. CDR3: CATSVSGGGTDTQYF. The CDR3 coding sequence is TGTGCCACCAGTGTATCGGGAGGTGGCACAGATACGCAGTATTTT.

The CDR3 coding sequence is TGTGCCAGCTCGGACACTGGAAACACCATATATTTT. Its protein is CASSDTGNTIYF. The rearrangement uses TRBV18 and TRBJ1-3; D might be TRBD1 (5 bases). The V end was cut by 6 bases, the J end by 2 bases, with 5 bases between. This CDR3 has 12 residues. Germline V gene lookup returns CDR1 KGHSH and CDR2 LQKENI.

The chain employs TRBV11-2 and TRBJ1-4; D is undetermined. The CDR3 has 15 amino acids. The germline V gene encodes CDR1 SGHAT and CDR2 FQNNGV. Between the trimmed V and J ends, which lost 5 bases and 10 bases, there was a span of 20 bases. This CDR3 reads CASSQRRAMDGKLFF. CDR3 DNA: TGTGCCAGCAGCCAACGGAGGGCGATGGATGGAAAACTGTTTTTT. Full variable domain (missing parts from reference TRBV11-2 and TRBJ1-4): EAGVAQSPRYKIIEKRQSVAFWCNPISGHATLYWYQQILGQGPKLLIQFQNNGVVDDSQLPKDRFSAERLKGVDSTLKIQPAKLEDSAVYLCASSQRRAMDGKLFFGSGTQLSVL.

Only a few counts were recorded for this clone. The V and J genes are TRBV5-6 and TRBJ2-3, with unresolved D. V was trimmed by 5 bases and J by 5 bases, leaving 15 bases between them. In germline, CDR1 is SGHDT, CDR2 YYEEEE. The CDR3 is 14 amino acids. The DNA of the CDR3 is TGTGCCAGCAGTTCTAGAATTTCGGGAGATACGCAGTATTTT. Translation gives CASSSRISGDTQYF.

The V and J genes are TRBV5-1 and TRBJ1-1; D uncertain. Trimming shortened V by 0 bases and J by 1 base, and 13 bases separated the two germline ends. This CDR3 comprises 16 residues. In germline, CDR1 is SGHRS, CDR2 YFSETQ. The CDR3 here is CASSLARFQANTEAFF. CDR3 nucleotides: TGCGCCAGCAGCTTGGCCAGGTTCCAGGCGAACACTGAAGCTTTCTTT.

The chain uses TRBV5-1 and TRBJ1-3; no clear D. V was pared by 4 bases and J by 1 base, with 6 bases between. Germline CDR1 SGHRS, CDR2 YFSETQ. The CDR3 runs to 13 residues. CDR3 coding DNA: TGCGCCAGCAGCGTAACATCTGGAAACACCATATATTTT. Residues: CASSVTSGNTIYF.

The gene calls are TRBV2 and TRBJ2-2; TRBD2 might be the D (6 bases). Germline V CDR1 and CDR2: SNHLY, FYNNEI. The V gene lost 4 bases and the J gene lost 4 bases, with 10 bases spanning the gap. The CDR3 sequence is 14 residues long. DNA for the CDR3: TGTGCCAGCAGTGTGGGGGGTTTCACCGGGGAGCTGTTTTTT. This codes for CASSVGGFTGELFF.

The chain couples TRBV6-2 or TRBV6-3 to TRBJ2-7, with D possibly TRBD2 on 5 matching bases. The CDR3 runs 17 residues. Per germline, CDR1 MNHEY and CDR2 SVGEGT. The V end was cut by 0 bases, the J end by 0 bases, with 15 bases between. The CDR3 region is CASSYSSGRSSSYEQYF. In DNA form, the CDR3 reads TGTGCCAGCAGTTACTCGAGTGGGAGATCGAGCTCCTACGAGCAGTACTTC.

This chain connects TRBV18 to TRBJ1-2, with D perhaps matching TRBD1 (6 bases). Germline V gene sequence: CDR1 KGHSH, CDR2 LQKENI. The CDR3 has 16 amino acids. V lost 7 bases and J lost 4, with 22 bases in between. CDR3 sequence reads: CASCDRNRVFGYGYTF. The CDR3 bases are TGTGCCAGCTGTGACAGAAACAGGGTTTTTGGCTATGGCTACACCTTC.